This TCR beta chain was documented in a study of cytomegalovirus exposure and HLA in healthy donors. Researchers ran the PCR with 60 Vbeta and 13 Jbeta primers. TCRdb's copy holds only in-frame clones and misses some; the assay was immunoSEQ multiplex PCR. Among about 130,000 clones listed, around 77% were seen once. Notes on the study in general: Immune exposure information comprised only CMV serostatus. In an earlier analysis, about 87% or about 30%: the productive usage of most TCR beta V segments. In a later analysis, several top co-occurrence clusters appeared linked to parvovirus B19, influenza, CMV and Epstein-Barr virus.

Of note for this clone: The antigen remains undetermined. Given a far larger clone just one base away, this is likely a sequencing read error.

This CDR3 comprises 15 residues. Germline CDR1 is MNHNY and CDR2 is SVGAGI (reference sequence). The TCR originated in a man under 40 in good health and CMV-seronegative. The chain couples TRBV6-6 to TRBJ2-5; 7 bases agree with TRBD1. The DNA end is more similar to TRBJ2-7, so the J call may be wrong. Sequenced: PBMCs. In nucleotides, the CDR3 is TGTGCCAGCAGTTACCAGGAACAGGGGCTCTACGAGCAGTACTTC. Translated, it gives CASSYQEQGLYEQYF.